The 32 T cell receptor beta chains reported below all come from one sample, sequenced in a study of blood T cells in healthy people across ages. PCR was performed a second time for about 7 to 12 cycles using a sample-barcoded 5' primer and a J-beta primer mix. TCRdb re-derived calls from the 5' RACE reads in MiXCR, one entry per CDR3 protein. The data show hundreds of thousands of distinct CDR3 sequences, under 45% seen once. Sequenced: blood. The receptor set was obtained from a man aged 60 to 69 in good health.

The rearrangement joins TRBV3-1 to TRBJ2-3; 8 nucleotides align to TRBD2. Germline V gene data show CDR1 as LGHDT and CDR2 as YNNKEL (reference sequence). The V gene end was trimmed by 4 bases and the J gene end by 2 bases; junction bases not matched to a gene: 14. CDR3 length equals 18 residues. CDR3 nucleotide sequence: TGTGCCAGCAGCCGGGAACCCGGGGGGGCCGGGAACACAGATACGCAGTATTTT. It codes for CASSREPGGAGNTDTQYF.

The V and J genes are TRBV7-2 and TRBJ1-1; no clear D. V dropped 1 base and J dropped 6 bases, with 12 bases sitting between them. CDR3 size: 14 residues. From germline, CDR1 is SGHTA and CDR2 FQGNSA. The CDR3 reads CASSLEAGYAEAFF. The CDR3 nucleotides are TGTGCCAGCAGCTTAGAGGCTGGGTACGCTGAAGCTTTCTTT.

Only a few counts were recorded for this clonotype. The V and J genes are TRBV3-1 and TRBJ2-4, with D maybe TRBD2 (5 bases). Trimming removed 2 bases from V and 13 bases from J, with 12 bases in between. Germline CDR1 and CDR2: LGHDT and YNNKEL (reference sequence). There are 12 residues in the CDR3. The CDR3 DNA sequence: TGTGCCAGCAGCCAACCTGGGAGACACCAGTACTTC. It translates to CASSQPGRHQYF.

This chain joins TRBV10-3 and TRBJ2-7, with D possibly called TRBD1 or TRBD2 (5 bases each). Per the germline V gene, CDR1 is ENHRY and CDR2 is SYGVKD. This CDR3 is built from 16 residues. V dropped 2 bases and J dropped 2 bases, with 16 bases sitting between them. CDR3 DNA: TGTGCCATCAGTGAGAAAGGGTGGGGGAAGACCTACGAGCAGTACTTC. Its translation: CAISEKGWGKTYEQYF.

This clonotype was detected a few times. The DNA for the CDR3 is TGTGCCAGCAGCTCCCTTCCGGACAGGGGCTCGTACTTC. Translated, it gives CASSSLPDRGSYF. The rearrangement joins TRBV7-9 to TRBJ2-5; 9 positions agree with TRBD1. The germline V gene has CDR1 SEHNR and CDR2 FQNEAQ (reference sequence). This CDR3 has 13 residues. After removal of 4 bases from V and 13 bases from J, the junction contained 10 bases not matched to a gene.

The chain is built from TRBV28 and TRBJ2-2; TRBD2 agrees at 8 bases. The CDR3 extends over 15 amino acids. CDR1 and CDR2 (germline): MDHEN, SYDVKM. The V and J ends lost 7 bases and 0 bases, in that order; junction bases with no gene match: 4. CDR3 sequence (DNA): TGTGCCAGCAATATAGCGGGGACGAACACCGGGGAGCTGTTTTTT. Protein product: CASNIAGTNTGELFF.

For this clonotype: Relative to the germline gene, one junction end is altered; a read error may explain this. The chain uses TRBV3-1 and TRBJ2-1; TRBD2 matches 11 bases. The CDR3 totals 17 residues. Germline V gene lookup returns CDR1 LGHDT and CDR2 YNNKEL (reference sequence). The CDR3 DNA follows: TGTACCAGCAGCCAAGGGACTAGCGGAGGCTCCTACAATGAGCAGTTCTTC. The encoded protein is CTSSQGTSGGSYNEQFF.

This chain uses TRBV18 with TRBJ2-1; D is undetermined. With 8 bases removed from V and 8 bases from J, the gap between germline ends came to 16 bases. CDR3 length: 13 residues. Germline assignment: CDR1 KGHSH and CDR2 LQKENI. The CDR3, as DNA: TGTGCCAGCGCGCAATCAAGGAGCGATGAGCAGTTCTTC. Protein: CASAQSRSDEQFF.

Of note for this clonotype: Possible read error: a much larger clone is one base away. CDR3 DNA: TGTGCCAGCAGCTCGACCGCCAGCCTAAGCTCCGACGAGCAGTACTTC. Its protein is CASSSTASLSSDEQYF. The chain carries TRBV11-1 and TRBJ2-7; D call uncertain. CDR3 size: 16 residues. CDR1 SGHAT and CDR2 FQDESV come from the germline V gene (reference sequence). Supplemented by reference TRBV11-1 and TRBJ2-7, the full variable domain reads EAEVAQSPRYKITEKSQAVAFWCDPISGHATLYWYRQILGQGPELLVQFQDESVVDDSQLPKDRFSAERLKGVDSTLKIQPAELGDSAMYLCASSSTASLSSDEQYFGPGTRLTVT.

This clonotype has a handful of counts. V gene TRBV20-1 combines with J gene TRBJ2-5; D perhaps matches TRBD1 (7 bases). The germline CDR1 and CDR2 sequences are DFQATT and SNEGSKA (reference sequence). V was trimmed by 5 bases and J by 5 bases, leaving 15 bases between them. The CDR3 consists of 13 residues. The CDR3 region has the DNA TGCAGTGCTGTCGGAGGGGGCTGGGAGACCCAGTACTTC. Protein product: CSAVGGGWETQYF.

The chain combines TRBV19 with TRBJ1-6; D perhaps matches TRBD1 (6 bases). From germline, CDR1 is LNHDA and CDR2 SQIVND (reference sequence). Trimming removed 7 bases from V and 7 bases from J, with 11 bases in between. The CDR3 covers 13 residues. CDR3 protein: CASNRQENSPLHF. The CDR3 coding sequence is TGTGCCAGTAATCGACAGGAAAATTCACCCCTCCACTTT.

The V gene is TRBV9, the J gene TRBJ2-3; 13 bases match TRBD2. Trimming removed 6 bases from V and 1 base from J; junction bases left unmatched: 5. The CDR3 has 16 residues. Germline CDR1 is SGDLS and CDR2 is YYNGEE. The CDR3 sequence is CASTKGLAGGTDTQYF. The CDR3 DNA reads TGTGCCAGCACCAAAGGACTAGCGGGGGGCACAGATACGCAGTATTTT.

V gene TRBV27 combines with J gene TRBJ2-6; TRBD1 aligns across 8 bases. With V trimmed by 2 bases and J by 2 bases, 2 bases remained unmatched. The germline V gene encodes CDR1 MNHEY and CDR2 SMNVEV (reference sequence). The CDR3 spans 16 residues. The CDR3 sequence is CASSLETGAGANVLTF. DNA for the CDR3: TGTGCCAGCAGTTTAGAGACAGGGGCTGGGGCCAACGTCCTGACTTTC.

The V and J genes are TRBV5-1 and TRBJ2-5, with unresolved D. The CDR3 contains 14 residues. CDR1 and CDR2 from the germline V gene are SGHRS and YFSETQ. Trimming stripped 2 bases from V and 2 bases from J, with 10 bases between. The CDR3 loop is CASSFSKGQETQYF. CDR3 DNA: TGCGCCAGCAGCTTTTCGAAGGGTCAAGAGACCCAGTACTTC. The complete variable domain, with remaining parts taken from reference TRBV5-1 and TRBJ2-5, reads KAGVTQTPRYLIKTRGQQVTLSCSPISGHRSVSWYQQTPGQGLQFLFEYFSETQRNKGNFPGRFSGRQFSNSRSEMNVSTLELGDSALYLCASSFSKGQETQYFGPGTRLLVL.

Only a few counts were recorded for this clonotype. The chain couples TRBV5-5 to TRBJ2-4; 7 bases are shared with TRBD2. V shed 4 bases and J 7 bases; nucleotides not matched to a gene: 11. This CDR3 spans 15 amino acids. Germline values: CDR1 SGHKS, CDR2 YYEKEE (reference sequence). CDR3 DNA: TGTGCCAGCAGCACCCCTCGCGGGGGAAGTAACATTCAGTACTTC. This codes for CASSTPRGGSNIQYF. Together with reference TRBV5-5 and TRBJ2-4, the CDR3 gives the full variable domain: DAGVTQSPTHLIKTRGQQVTLRCSPISGHKSVSWYQQVLGQGPQFIFQYYEKEERGRGNFPDRFSARQFPNYSSELNVNALLLGDSALYLCASSTPRGGSNIQYFGAGTRLSVL.

This clonotype was observed a single time. CDR3 in DNA: TGTGCCAGCAGCATTCGGGGGGGATATAGCAATCAGCCCCAGCATTTT. It specifies CASSIRGGYSNQPQHF. The chain carries TRBV7-2 and TRBJ1-5, with D tentatively TRBD1 (5 bases). Germline V gene sequence: CDR1 SGHTA, CDR2 FQGNSA. CDR3 length: 16 amino acids. V was shortened by 5 bases and J by 0 bases, with 14 bases between the two germline ends.

This clonotype turned up a few times. The rearrangement joins TRBV7-9 to TRBJ2-1, with D tentatively TRBD1 (5 bases). CDR3 length: 15 amino acids. Trimming left V 4 bases short and J 1 base short, with 11 bases between. Germline-derived CDR1 and CDR2 are SEHNR and FQNEAQ (reference sequence). Written as DNA, the CDR3 is TGTGCCAGCAGCTCCCCGCCAGGGTCCTACAATGAGCAGTTCTTC. Amino acids: CASSSPPGSYNEQFF.

The V and J genes are TRBV5-1 and TRBJ2-5; D gene unclear. V lost 1 base and J lost 1, with 11 bases in between. Germline V CDR1 and CDR2: SGHRS, YFSETQ. This CDR3 is built from 15 residues. CDR3 DNA sequence: TGCGCCAGCAGCTTGAACCCTGTAGGCCAAGAGACCCAGTACTTC. Translating gives CASSLNPVGQETQYF.

This clonotype was picked up many times. The chain employs TRBV10-2 and TRBJ2-1; TRBD2 matches 12 bases. CDR3 length equals 14 residues. Unmatched junction bases numbered 4, after V lost 5 bases and J lost 8 bases. CDR1 and CDR2 (germline): WSHSY, SAAADI. The CDR3 nucleotides read TGCGCCAGCAGTCCGGGACTAGCGGGCTATGAGCAGTTCTTC. Translating it yields CASSPGLAGYEQFF.

V usage is TRBV10-3 and J usage is TRBJ2-5; D gene uncertain. V was shortened by 3 bases and J by 0 bases, with 14 bases between the two germline ends. Germline V gives CDR1 ENHRY, CDR2 SYGVKD. This CDR3 comprises 16 residues. The CDR3 DNA reads as TGTGCCATCAGTGAACCCGGCAGCCCGTACCAAGAGACCCAGTACTTC. It encodes CAISEPGSPYQETQYF.

This rearrangement joins TRBV5-1 to TRBJ1-6, with D unresolved. Germline V gives CDR1 SGHRS, CDR2 YFSETQ. This CDR3 comprises 17 residues. V shed 0 bases and J shed 7 bases, with 17 bases lying between them. The CDR3 loop reads CASSLEYSLARNSPLHF. CDR3 DNA sequence: TGCGCCAGCAGCTTGGAGTACTCCTTGGCCCGGAATTCACCCCTCCACTTT.

This clonotype was detected only a few times. The chain carries TRBV29-1 and TRBJ2-7, with D possibly being TRBD2 (6 bases). The V end lost 4 bases, the J end lost 2 bases, and 15 bases lay between the germline ends. This CDR3 has 14 residues. Germline V gene lookup returns CDR1 SQVTM and CDR2 ANQGSEA. CDR3 in amino acids: CSVGTRDLTYEQYF. The CDR3 coding sequence is TGCAGCGTTGGGACGAGGGACTTAACCTACGAGCAGTACTTC.

The rearrangement uses TRBV20-1 and TRBJ1-1; perhaps TRBD1 as D (6 bases). Germline loops: CDR1 DFQATT, CDR2 SNEGSKA (reference sequence). The CDR3 has 11 amino acids. The CDR3 bases are TGCAGGGCTCCTAGGGGGGTTGAAGCTTTCTTT. It yields the protein CRAPRGVEAFF.

The J gene is TRBJ1-5, the V gene TRBV20-1; D call uncertain. V was cut by 4 bases and J by 3 bases, with 10 bases left in between. The CDR3 length is 13 residues. Germline V lookup: CDR1 DFQATT, CDR2 SNEGSKA (reference sequence). The DNA of the CDR3 is TGCAGTGCTACATTCGGGGTCAATCAGCCCCAGCATTTT. It is translated as CSATFGVNQPQHF.

This chain uses TRBV20-1 with TRBJ2-5; 14 positions match TRBD2. Per germline, CDR1 DFQATT and CDR2 SNEGSKA (reference sequence). CDR3 size: 19 residues. J was trimmed by 0 bases and V by 0 bases; bases with no gene match: 9. CDR3 DNA sequence: TGCAGTGCTAGAGATAGCATTGGACTAGCGGGGGGCCACCAAGAGACCCAGTACTTC. Protein: CSARDSIGLAGGHQETQYF.

This clonotype was counted many times. The chain uses TRBV29-1 and TRBJ2-1, with 16 positions matching TRBD2. The germline V gene has CDR1 SQVTM and CDR2 ANQGSEA. V was pared by 6 bases and J by 8 bases, with 1 base of the junction left unmatched. The CDR3 runs to 13 residues. CDR3 residues: CSVGTSGGDEQFF. The CDR3 DNA follows: TGCAGCGTCGGGACTAGCGGGGGGGATGAGCAGTTCTTC.

This clonotype was seen a few times. Written as DNA, the CDR3 is TGTGCCATCAAGGGACAGAGCTCCTACAATGAGCAGTTCTTC. Amino acids: CAIKGQSSYNEQFF. This chain links TRBV10-3 with TRBJ2-1; 7 nucleotides match TRBD1. The V gene end was trimmed by 7 bases and the J gene end by 0 bases; junction bases not matched to a gene: 3. There are 14 residues in the CDR3. Per germline, CDR1 ENHRY and CDR2 SYGVKD.

The chain employs TRBV29-1 and TRBJ2-5; perhaps TRBD2 as D (6 bases). TRBJ2-7 explains the end of the DNA better; the J call may be wrong. Germline lookup yields CDR1 SQVTM and CDR2 ANQGSEA. This CDR3 is built from 12 residues. CDR3 amino acids: CSVAGESYEQYF. In DNA, the CDR3 is TGCAGCGTTGCGGGGGAGTCCTACGAGCAGTACTTC.

CDR3 in amino acids: CASSLSPGASYHNEQYF. The DNA of the CDR3 is TGTGCCAGCAGTTTATCGCCAGGGGCGAGTTACCACAATGAGCAGTACTTC. The chain is built from TRBV28 and TRBJ2-5; perhaps TRBD1 as D (6 bases). Between the trimmed V and J ends, which lost 1 base and 11 bases, there was a span of 26 bases. The CDR3 is 17 residues long. Per the germline V gene, CDR1 is MDHEN and CDR2 is SYDVKM.

The rearrangement links TRBV7-6 to TRBJ2-3, with 8 bases matching TRBD2. V lost 5 bases, J lost 2 bases, and 6 bases stayed unmatched. Germline V gives CDR1 SGHVS, CDR2 FNYEAQ. The CDR3 spans 15 residues. The CDR3 here is CASSPSGGYTDTQYF. CDR3 coding DNA: TGTGCCAGCAGCCCCAGCGGGGGATACACAGATACGCAGTATTTT.

This clonotype occurred a few times. V gene TRBV20-1 combines with J gene TRBJ2-3; 15 bases are a match to TRBD2. V lost 3 bases, J lost 4 bases, and 5 bases stayed unmatched. Germline assignment: CDR1 DFQATT and CDR2 SNEGSKA (reference sequence). The CDR3 sequence is 16 residues long. The CDR3 DNA reads as TGCAGTGCTAGGACGGGACTAGCGGGGGGAGCAGATACGCAGTATTTT. Translation gives CSARTGLAGGADTQYF.

The chain joins TRBV3-1 to TRBJ1-1; TRBD1 is a possible D gene (5 bases). The V and J ends lost 4 bases and 4 bases respectively, with 22 bases between them. Germline values: CDR1 LGHDT, CDR2 YNNKEL (reference sequence). CDR3 length: 17 amino acids. The CDR3 loop is CASSPSFRTLRGTEAFF. In nucleotides, the CDR3 is TGTGCCAGCAGCCCCTCCTTCAGGACCCTGAGGGGCACTGAAGCTTTCTTT.